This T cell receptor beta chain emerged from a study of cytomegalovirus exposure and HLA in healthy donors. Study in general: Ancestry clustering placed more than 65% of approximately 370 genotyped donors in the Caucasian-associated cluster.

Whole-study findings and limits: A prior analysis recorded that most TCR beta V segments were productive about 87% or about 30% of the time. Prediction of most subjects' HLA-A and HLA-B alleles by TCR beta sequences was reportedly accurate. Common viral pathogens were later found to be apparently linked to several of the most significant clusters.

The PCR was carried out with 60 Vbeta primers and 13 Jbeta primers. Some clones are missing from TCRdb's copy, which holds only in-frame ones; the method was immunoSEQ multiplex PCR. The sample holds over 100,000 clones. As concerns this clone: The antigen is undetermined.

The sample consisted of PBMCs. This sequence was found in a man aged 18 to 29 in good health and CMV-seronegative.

Here the CDR3 DNA reads TGTGCCAGCAGCTTAGGACAGGGTGGAAACACCATATATTTT. The encoded protein is CASSLGQGGNTIYF. V is TRBV7-7 and J is TRBJ1-3; 7 nucleotides match TRBD1. Germline lookup yields CDR1 SSHAT and CDR2 FNYEAQ (reference sequence). Trimming at V came to 1 base and at J to 3 bases, leaving 0 bases not matched to a gene. This CDR3 has 14 residues.